The source of this TCR beta chain is a study of cytomegalovirus exposure and HLA in healthy donors. The table came from immunoSEQ multiplex PCR; TCRdb's copy has only in-frame clones and leaves some out. The table lists about 110,000 clones, almost 90% of them singletons. Germline loops: CDR1 MDHEN, CDR2 SYDVKM. The V gene lost 2 bases and the J gene lost 8 bases, with 4 bases spanning the gap. There are 11 residues in the CDR3. Sequenced: PBMCs. The receptor was derived from a woman aged 18 to 35 in good health and CMV-seronegative. The chain is built from TRBV28 and TRBJ2-1, with D unresolved. The CDR3 loop reads CASSLRYEQFF. The CDR3 nucleotides read TGTGCCAGCAGTTTACGGTATGAGCAGTTCTTC.